This T cell receptor beta chain was captured by sequencing in a study of T cells in Graves' hyperthyroidism and ophthalmopathy. There were TCR beta CDR3 regions amplified from RNA transcripts. During a first-round RT-PCR of the TCR CDR3, the HTBI primer set was used. TCRdb re-called the multiplex PCR reads through MiXCR, storing one row per CDR3 protein. The repertoire holds under 400,000 distinct CDR3 sequences, with approximately 16% as singletons. In making diagnoses, clinical symptoms, serum thyroxine and TRAb, thyroid ultrasound and orbital computed tomography were all used. Source material for PBMCs was roughly 10 ml fresh peripheral blood. CDR3 length equals 14 residues. V was clipped by 5 bases and J by 0 bases, with 9 bases between them. Germline CDR1 is KGHSH and CDR2 is LQKENI. This clonotype was recorded many times.

The sample taken for sequencing was blood. This clonotype was obtained from a man aged 25 to 45 with Graves' hyperthyroidism. The chain couples TRBV18 to TRBJ2-3; maybe TRBD2 (6 bases). The CDR3 is CASSAGPSTDTQYF. The DNA of the CDR3 is TGTGCCAGCTCAGCGGGACCGAGCACAGATACGCAGTATTTT.